The 15 T cell receptor beta chains below come from one sample, sequenced in a study of T cells in Graves' hyperthyroidism and ophthalmopathy. Authors of the study amplified TCR beta CDR3 regions from RNA transcripts. A first-round RT-PCR of the TCR CDR3 used the HTBI primer set. One entry per CDR3 protein results from TCRdb running MiXCR on the multiplex PCR reads. The sample lists about 560,000 distinct CDR3 sequences; around 15% were seen once. Sequences were obtained from blood. The receptors were gathered from a woman aged 18-35 years with Graves' hyperthyroidism.

This clonotype was seen only a few times. The chain recombines TRBV2 with TRBJ2-2, with D uncertain. With 7 bases removed from V and 6 bases from J, the gap between germline ends came to 12 bases. This CDR3 comprises 13 residues. From germline, CDR1 is SNHLY and CDR2 FYNNEI. This CDR3 is CASMYTPPGELFF. DNA of the CDR3: TGTGCCAGCATGTACACCCCTCCCGGGGAGCTGTTTTTT.

Ten or more counts support this clonotype. V is TRBV7-2 and J is TRBJ2-5, with a weak D call TRBD1 (5 bases). The length of the CDR3 is 13 residues. Per the germline V gene, CDR1 is SGHTA and CDR2 is FQGNSA. Trimming stripped 4 bases from V and 8 bases from J, with 14 bases between. For the CDR3, the DNA is TGTGCCAGCAGCTCCAGGGAAAAGAGAACCCAGTACTTC. This codes for CASSSREKRTQYF.

This clonotype was found many times. The genes are TRBV5-1 and TRBJ2-3, with TRBD1 matching over 9 bases. The V gene end was trimmed by 4 bases and the J gene end by 5 bases; junction bases not matched to a gene: 8. There are 15 residues in the CDR3. Germline V gene sequence: CDR1 SGHRS, CDR2 YFSETQ. CDR3 residues: CASSRSGTGRDTQYF. CDR3 DNA: TGCGCCAGCAGCAGGAGCGGGACAGGGAGAGATACGCAGTATTTT.

This clonotype occurred a few times. This chain uses TRBV11-2 with TRBJ2-5; 10 nucleotides match TRBD2. The CDR3 contains 15 residues. The germline V gene has CDR1 SGHAT and CDR2 FQNNGV. Losses at the gene ends were 6 bases for V and 3 bases for J; bases not matched to a gene: 7. The CDR3 region is CASRSLAGAKETQYF. CDR3 coding DNA: TGTGCCAGCAGGTCCCTAGCGGGGGCAAAAGAGACCCAGTACTTC.

This clonotype came up many times. This chain connects TRBV7-3 to TRBJ2-5; 12 nucleotides match TRBD2. This CDR3 contains 16 residues. V trimming: 5 bases; J trimming: 5 bases; junction bases outside the gene matches: 9. Germline CDR1 reads SGHTA; CDR2 reads FQGTGA. CDR3 DNA: TGTGCCAGCAGCCCTAGCGGGGGGGCCGATTCGGAGACCCAGTACTTC. It specifies CASSPSGGADSETQYF.

This clonotype was detected ten times or more. This chain joins TRBV11-2 and TRBJ2-2; D not resolved. V lost 6 bases to trimming and J lost 6 bases, with 20 bases between them. CDR3 size: 16 residues. Per germline, CDR1 SGHAT and CDR2 FQNNGV. CDR3 residues: CASSPTAGARAGELFF. The CDR3 DNA is TGTGCCAGCAGTCCGACCGCCGGAGCCCGGGCCGGGGAGCTGTTTTTT. Supplemented by reference TRBV11-2 and TRBJ2-2, the full variable domain reads EAGVAQSPRYKIIEKRQSVAFWCNPISGHATLYWYQQILGQGPKLLIQFQNNGVVDDSQLPKDRFSAERLKGVDSTLKIQPAKLEDSAVYLCASSPTAGARAGELFFGEGSRLTVL.

The chain couples TRBV20-1 to TRBJ1-1; TRBD1 might be the D (5 bases). Germline V gene lookup returns CDR1 DFQATT and CDR2 SNEGSKA (reference sequence). The CDR3 is 12 residues long. The CDR3 sequence is CTISQASREAFF. CDR3 DNA: TGCACGATATCACAGGCCTCTCGTGAAGCTTTCTTT.

J is TRBJ1-6 and V is TRBV7-3; D remains unclear. Germline values: CDR1 SGHTA, CDR2 FQGTGA. This CDR3 spans 13 amino acids. V was cut by 4 bases and J by 7 bases, with 8 bases left in between. Here the CDR3 reads CASSWARNSPLHF. DNA of the CDR3: TGTGCCAGCAGCTGGGCAAGGAATTCACCCCTCCACTTT.

The chain has TRBV11-2 and TRBJ2-6; 7 bases fit TRBD1. CDR1 and CDR2 from the germline V gene are SGHAT and FQNNGV. Losses at the gene ends were 4 bases for V and 3 bases for J; bases not matched to a gene: 15. This CDR3 comprises 19 residues. The CDR3 protein is CASSSLHRGLRGGANVLTF. The CDR3 DNA sequence: TGTGCCAGCAGCTCTCTCCACAGGGGCCTCAGGGGTGGGGCCAACGTCCTGACTTTC.

This clonotype showed up many times. The V and J genes are TRBV7-9 and TRBJ1-1; D remains unclear. Trimming cost V 0 bases and J 2 bases, with 10 bases left between them. In germline, CDR1 is SEHNR, CDR2 FQNEAQ (reference sequence). CDR3 length: 15 amino acids. CDR3 region: CASSLARGHNTEAFF. CDR3 bases: TGTGCCAGCAGCTTAGCGCGAGGGCATAACACTGAAGCTTTCTTT.

This clonotype has more than one count but fewer than ten. V is TRBV10-3 and J is TRBJ2-5, with 7 bases that match TRBD1. The CDR3 runs 14 residues. Germline CDR1 is ENHRY and CDR2 is SYGVKD. V lost 5 bases and J lost 0; bases outside the gene matches: 3. The CDR3 sequence: CAISTDRDQETQYF. CDR3 nucleotides: TGTGCCATCAGTACCGACAGGGACCAAGAGACCCAGTACTTC.

This chain joins TRBV6-1 and TRBJ2-7; D call uncertain. Germline CDR1 MNHNS, CDR2 SASEGT. CDR3 size: 13 residues. Trimming removed 1 base at V and 3 bases at J, with 7 bases between. The chain's CDR3 is CASSEGPYYEQYF. CDR3 nucleotides: TGTGCCAGCAGTGAAGGGCCCTACTACGAGCAGTACTTC.

There are a few counts of this clonotype. This sequence joins TRBV19 and TRBJ1-4; D ambiguous. Trimming cost V 5 bases and J 8 bases, with 12 bases left between them. The CDR3 covers 13 residues. Per germline, CDR1 LNHDA and CDR2 SQIVND (reference sequence). In DNA, the CDR3 is TGTGCCAGTAGTTGGAAGGGAGGGGAAAAACTGTTTTTT. It encodes CASSWKGGEKLFF.

This clonotype has ten or more counts. The chain is built from TRBV20-1 and TRBJ1-2; D remains unclear. Trimming pared 2 bases from V and 2 bases from J, leaving 9 bases between. This CDR3 region has 13 residues. Per the germline V gene, CDR1 is DFQATT and CDR2 is SNEGSKA (reference sequence). In DNA form, the CDR3 reads TGCAGTGCTAGACCCCTCGGGAACTATGGCTACACCTTC. Translated, it gives CSARPLGNYGYTF.

The rearrangement uses TRBV4-1 and TRBJ1-2, with 10 bases matching TRBD1. After removal of 5 bases from V and 7 bases from J, the junction contained 13 bases not matched to a gene. The CDR3 has 16 amino acids. Germline V gene data show CDR1 as MGHRA and CDR2 as YSYEKL. CDR3 protein: CASSFGKATGGRGYTF. CDR3 coding DNA: TGCGCCAGCAGCTTTGGGAAGGCGACAGGGGGCCGTGGCTACACCTTC.